The clone carrying this T cell receptor (beta chain) was seen a handful of times. The antigen is undetermined. These data belong to a study of CD8 T cells in ankylosing spondylitis. Study-wide points: Reports say disease-linked clones showed up significantly more in matched ankylosing spondylitis synovial fluid.

CDR1 is SGHTA, CDR2 FQGNSA, per germline. The V and J ends lost 6 bases and 2 bases respectively, with 14 bases between them. The CDR3 sequence is 14 residues long. MiXCR, applied by TCRdb to the 5' RACE reads, yields one record per CDR3 protein. The sample includes around 150,000 distinct CDR3 sequences, more than 9% of them seen just once. The chain couples TRBV7-2 to TRBJ2-7; TRBD2 might be the D (7 bases). The source of this sequence is a male donor with ankylosing spondylitis or in good health (not recorded which). The sequencing sample was made of blood, either unsorted or a sorted T cell fraction (not recorded which). CDR3 sequence reads: CASRPGGGAYEQYF. CDR3 bases: TGTGCCAGCAGACCCGGAGGGGGGGCCTACGAGCAGTACTTC. The full variable domain, in which reference TRBV7-2 and TRBJ2-7 provide the parts outside the CDR3, is GAGVSQSPSNKVTEKGKDVELRCDPISGHTALYWYRQSLGQGLEFLIYFQGNSAPDKSGLPSDRFSAERTGGSVSTLTIQRTQQEDSAVYLCASRPGGGAYEQYFGPGTRLTVT.